This T cell receptor (beta chain) was captured by sequencing in a study of tumor-infiltrating lymphocytes in localized non-small cell lung cancer. Study context: From each patient, both tumor and uninvolved lung, non-adjacent to tumor, were sampled.

With regard to this clone: The antigen remains unidentified.

Profiled with immunoSEQ multiplex PCR; TCRdb holds only in-frame clones, not every one. The table records about 18,000 clones, 73% of them present only once. The CDR3 length is 13 residues. V was cut by 9 bases and J by 2 bases, with 13 bases left in between. CDR1 MNHEY and CDR2 SVGAGI come from the germline V gene. Study-wide points: Available tissue quantity limited TCR sequencing to a patient subset. No T-cell fraction difference was seen between IM1 and IM2 tumors. TCRbeta sequencing showed higher T cell infiltration in tumors than uninvolved lung.

This TCR derives from a human donor with non-small cell lung cancer. Sequencing was performed on lung tumor tissue. The chain carries TRBV6-5 and TRBJ1-2, with D possibly being TRBD1 (5 bases). The CDR3 reads CASSSRDNYGYTF. The CDR3 DNA reads TGTGCCAGTAGCTCCCGGGACAACTATGGCTACACCTTC.